Listed below are T cell receptor beta chains from one sample, sequenced in a study of blood T cells in healthy people across ages. TCRdb passed the 5' RACE reads through MiXCR, listing each CDR3 protein once. The table records 700,000 to 800,000 distinct CDR3 sequences, roughly 44% of them present only once. Sequencing input: blood. The receptors stem from a woman in her sixties or seventies in good health. Both conserved end residues are part of each CDR3. Clone size is given for some rows only: seen once, a few or many times, or a class if the clone is expanded.

CDR3 protein,clone size,V gene
CASSGGASYNEQFF,-,TRBV18
CASSQDVSQGRNYGYTF,few,TRBV4-3
CSASKAGPGGAYNEQFF,-,TRBV20-1
CASSYAADCRNTQYF,-,TRBV6-2/TRBV6-3
CASSLGSAHEQYF,-,TRBV7-9
CASSYSRSAANYGYTF,-,TRBV6-6
CASSLVGDGTTEAFF,once,TRBV5-1
CASNRDGSNQPQHF,-,TRBV6-2/TRBV6-3
CSADYSNQPQHF,-,TRBV20-1
CASSSTRTRHGETQYF,few,TRBV7-2
CSVSGIAPSNLYNEQFF,-,TRBV29-1
CRENIQYF,-,TRBV20-1
CASSPGGALEQFF,-,TRBV11-2
CARGPRTGLAQEETQYF,few,TRBV7-2
CASSLEPGRMYYYEQYF,-,TRBV5-1
CASSPDEGGAFF,-,TRBV5-1
CASSLWSGLANEQFF,-,TRBV5-1
CSAREGIYNEQFF,-,TRBV20-1
CASSPGEVNYGYTF,-,TRBV18
CASSPRHSQGATSTDTQYF,-,TRBV12-3/TRBV12-4
CASSVTLQDRQYF,-,TRBV9
CASSLWTGGRVNTQYF,-,TRBV7-9
CSARVLGRGQSYEQYF,-,TRBV20-1
CASSQPGQGYHEQYF,-,TRBV4-1
CSVGGTDNSPLHF,few,TRBV29-1
CATSDPGGDPATQYF,-,TRBV24-1
CASSSRTVADTQYF,few,TRBV7-2
CASSSPESGKQETQYF,-,TRBV6-2/TRBV6-3
CSASDGEEGNQPQHF,-,TRBV20-1
CASSEVVSSAEQFF,few,TRBV5-1
CASSTSGRADNEQFF,-,TRBV7-9
CASSPGQSSYNSPLHF,-,TRBV5-1
CASRGTAQEAQYF,-,TRBV9
CASRMTGVGETQYF,few,TRBV2
CSARDQEGYTF,-,TRBV20-1
CASSQDVATDTQYF,-,TRBV3-1
CASSYSPSGRFGLEQYF,once,TRBV6-5
CSATRPGQGGPRTDTQYF,few,TRBV20-1